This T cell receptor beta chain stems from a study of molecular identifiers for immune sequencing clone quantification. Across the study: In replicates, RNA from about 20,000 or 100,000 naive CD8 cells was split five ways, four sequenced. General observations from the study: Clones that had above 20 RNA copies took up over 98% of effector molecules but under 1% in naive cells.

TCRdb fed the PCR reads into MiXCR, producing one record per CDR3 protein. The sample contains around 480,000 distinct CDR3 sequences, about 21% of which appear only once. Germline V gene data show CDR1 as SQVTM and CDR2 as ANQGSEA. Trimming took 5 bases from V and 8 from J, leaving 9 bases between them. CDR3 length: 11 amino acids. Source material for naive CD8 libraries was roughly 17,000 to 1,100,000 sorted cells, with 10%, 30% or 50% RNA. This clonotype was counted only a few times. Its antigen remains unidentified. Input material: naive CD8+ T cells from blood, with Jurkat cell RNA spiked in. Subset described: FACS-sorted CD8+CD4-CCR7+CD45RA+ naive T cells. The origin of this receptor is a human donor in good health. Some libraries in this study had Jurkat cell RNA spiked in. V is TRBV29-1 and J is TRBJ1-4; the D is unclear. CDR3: CSVSLSEKLFF. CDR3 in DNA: TGCAGCGTTAGCTTAAGCGAAAAACTGTTTTTT.